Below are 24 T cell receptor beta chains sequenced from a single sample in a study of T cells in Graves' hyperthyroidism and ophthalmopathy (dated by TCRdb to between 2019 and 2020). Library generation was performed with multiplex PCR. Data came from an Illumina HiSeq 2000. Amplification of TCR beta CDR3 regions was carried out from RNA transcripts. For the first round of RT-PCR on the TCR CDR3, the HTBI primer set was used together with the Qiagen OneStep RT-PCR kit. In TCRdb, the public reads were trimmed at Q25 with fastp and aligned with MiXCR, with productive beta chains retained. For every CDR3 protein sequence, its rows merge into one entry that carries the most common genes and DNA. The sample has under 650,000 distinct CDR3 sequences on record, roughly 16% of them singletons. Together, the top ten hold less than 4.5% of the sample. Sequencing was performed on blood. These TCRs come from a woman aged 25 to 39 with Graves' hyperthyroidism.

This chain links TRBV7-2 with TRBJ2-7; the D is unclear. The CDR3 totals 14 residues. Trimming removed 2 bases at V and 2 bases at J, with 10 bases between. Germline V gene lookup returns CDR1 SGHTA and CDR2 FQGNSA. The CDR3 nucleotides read TGTGCCAGCAGCTTAACTGGATTTCCCTACGAGCAGTACTTC. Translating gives CASSLTGFPYEQYF.

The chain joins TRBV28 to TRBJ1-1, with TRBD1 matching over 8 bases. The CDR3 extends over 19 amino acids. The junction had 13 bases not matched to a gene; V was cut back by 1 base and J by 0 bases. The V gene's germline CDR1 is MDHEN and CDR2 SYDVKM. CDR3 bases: TGTGCCAGCAGTTTATATACCCGGACAGGGAATGGGGTGAACACTGAAGCTTTCTTT. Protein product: CASSLYTRTGNGVNTEAFF.

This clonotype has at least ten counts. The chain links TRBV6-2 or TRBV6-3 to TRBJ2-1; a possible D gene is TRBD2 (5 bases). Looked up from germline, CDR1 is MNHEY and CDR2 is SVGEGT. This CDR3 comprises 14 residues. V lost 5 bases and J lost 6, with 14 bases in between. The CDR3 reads CASSRGNLGNEQFF. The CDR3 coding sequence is TGTGCCAGCAGTCGAGGGAACCTGGGCAATGAGCAGTTCTTC.

The CDR3 loop reads CSSKTGYNEQFF. The CDR3 nucleotides are TGCAGCTCCAAGACAGGCTACAATGAGCAGTTCTTC. V gene TRBV29-1 combines with J gene TRBJ2-1; D may be TRBD1 (6 bases). This CDR3 is 12 amino acids long. V was trimmed by 8 bases and J by 3 bases, leaving 11 bases between them. CDR1 and CDR2 from the germline V gene are SQVTM and ANQGSEA.

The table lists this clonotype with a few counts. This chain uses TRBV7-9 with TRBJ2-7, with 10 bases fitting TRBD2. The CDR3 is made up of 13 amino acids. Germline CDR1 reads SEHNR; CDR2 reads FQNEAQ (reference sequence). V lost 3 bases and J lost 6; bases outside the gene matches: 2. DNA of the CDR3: TGTGCCAGCAGCTTGGCTAGCGGGAGCGAGCAGTACTTC. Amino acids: CASSLASGSEQYF.

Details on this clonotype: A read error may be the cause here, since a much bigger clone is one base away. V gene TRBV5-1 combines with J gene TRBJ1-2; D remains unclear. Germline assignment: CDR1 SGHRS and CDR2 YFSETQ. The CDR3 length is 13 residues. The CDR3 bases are TGTGCCAGCAGTCAACCAGACGGATATGGCTACACCTTC. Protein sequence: CASSQPDGYGYTF.

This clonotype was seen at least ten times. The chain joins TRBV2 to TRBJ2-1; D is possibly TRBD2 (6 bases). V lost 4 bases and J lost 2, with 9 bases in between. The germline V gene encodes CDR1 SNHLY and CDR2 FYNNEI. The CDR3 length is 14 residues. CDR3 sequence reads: CASSAGGTYNEQFF. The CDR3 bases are TGTGCCAGCAGTGCCGGGGGAACCTACAATGAGCAGTTCTTC.

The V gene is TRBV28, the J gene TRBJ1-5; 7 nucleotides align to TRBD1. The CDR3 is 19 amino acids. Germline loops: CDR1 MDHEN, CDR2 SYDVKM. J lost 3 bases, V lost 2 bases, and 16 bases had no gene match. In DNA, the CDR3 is TGTGCCAGCAGTTTACTCGGGACCGGGAGGGGGCCGGACAATCAGCCCCAGCATTTT. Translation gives CASSLLGTGRGPDNQPQHF.

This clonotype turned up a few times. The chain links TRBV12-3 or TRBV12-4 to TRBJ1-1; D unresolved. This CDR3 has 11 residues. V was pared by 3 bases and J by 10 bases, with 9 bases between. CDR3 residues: CASSLESAAFF. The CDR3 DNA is TGTGCCAGCAGTTTGGAGAGTGCAGCTTTCTTT.

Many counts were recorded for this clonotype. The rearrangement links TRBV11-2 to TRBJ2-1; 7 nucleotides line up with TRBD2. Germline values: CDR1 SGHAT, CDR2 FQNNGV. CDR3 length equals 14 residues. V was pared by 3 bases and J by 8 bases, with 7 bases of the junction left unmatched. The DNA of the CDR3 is TGTGCCAGCAGCTTGGACGGGAGGCTCGATGAGCAGTTCTTC. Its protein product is CASSLDGRLDEQFF.

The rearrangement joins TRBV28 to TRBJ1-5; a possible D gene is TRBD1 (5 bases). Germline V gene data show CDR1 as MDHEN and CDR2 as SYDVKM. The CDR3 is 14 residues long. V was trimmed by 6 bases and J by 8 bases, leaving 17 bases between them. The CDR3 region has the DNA TGTGCCAGCAGCCCAGGGCCAGTCGGGGAGCCCCAGCATTTT. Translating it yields CASSPGPVGEPQHF.

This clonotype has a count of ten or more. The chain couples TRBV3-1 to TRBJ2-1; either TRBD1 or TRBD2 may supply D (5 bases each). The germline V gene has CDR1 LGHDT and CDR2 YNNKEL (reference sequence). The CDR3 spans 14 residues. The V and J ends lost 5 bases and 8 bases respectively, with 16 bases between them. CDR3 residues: CASSTSGSFDEQFF. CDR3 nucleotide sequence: TGTGCCAGCAGCACATCAGGGAGCTTCGATGAGCAGTTCTTC.

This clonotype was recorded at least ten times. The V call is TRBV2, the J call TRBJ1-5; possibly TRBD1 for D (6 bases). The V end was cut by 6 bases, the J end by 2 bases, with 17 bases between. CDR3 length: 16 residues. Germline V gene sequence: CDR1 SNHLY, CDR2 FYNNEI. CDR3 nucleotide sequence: TGTGCCAGCAGATATTCAGGGAAGGGGGGCAATCAGCCCCAGCATTTT. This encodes CASRYSGKGGNQPQHF.

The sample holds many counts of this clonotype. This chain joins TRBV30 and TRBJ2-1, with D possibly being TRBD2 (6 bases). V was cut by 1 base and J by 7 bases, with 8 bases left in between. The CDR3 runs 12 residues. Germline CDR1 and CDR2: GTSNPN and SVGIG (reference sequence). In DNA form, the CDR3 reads TGTGCCTGGAGTGGACTAGTAAATGAGCAGTTCTTC. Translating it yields CAWSGLVNEQFF.

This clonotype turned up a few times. In DNA, the CDR3 is TGTGCCAGCAGCCCCATGACAGGGATGAACACTGAAGCTTTCTTT. The encoded protein is CASSPMTGMNTEAFF. This chain joins TRBV6-1 and TRBJ1-1; 7 bases align to TRBD1. The J segment lost 0 bases and the V segment lost 6 bases, leaving 7 bases of the junction unmatched. This CDR3 contains 15 residues. Germline values: CDR1 MNHNS, CDR2 SASEGT.

Here the CDR3 DNA reads TGCAGTGCTAGCCGGGGGGGAGGGGCTATTTACGAGCAGTACTTC. It specifies CSASRGGGAIYEQYF. V usage is TRBV20-1 and J usage is TRBJ2-7, with 8 bases aligning to TRBD2. J lost 4 bases, V lost 3 bases, and 11 bases had no gene match. Germline V gene data show CDR1 as DFQATT and CDR2 as SNEGSKA (reference sequence). The CDR3 runs 15 residues.

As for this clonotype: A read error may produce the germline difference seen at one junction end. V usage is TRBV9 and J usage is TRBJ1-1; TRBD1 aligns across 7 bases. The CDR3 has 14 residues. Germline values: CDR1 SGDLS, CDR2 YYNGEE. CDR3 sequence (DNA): TGTTCCAGCAGCGCACGACAGGGAGGAACTGAAGCTTTCTTT. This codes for CSSSARQGGTEAFF.

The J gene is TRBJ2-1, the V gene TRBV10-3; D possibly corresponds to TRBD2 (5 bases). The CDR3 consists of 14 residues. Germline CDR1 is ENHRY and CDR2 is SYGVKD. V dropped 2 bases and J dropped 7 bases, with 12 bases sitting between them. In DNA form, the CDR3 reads TGTGCCATCAGTGAGGATACTCCGGGGAATGAGCAGTTCTTC. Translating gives CAISEDTPGNEQFF.

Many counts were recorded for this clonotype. The CDR3 DNA reads as TGTGCCAGCAGCCAAGGACGGACAGGGACTGCGGTAGGGCAGTACTTC. Protein product: CASSQGRTGTAVGQYF. The gene calls are TRBV3-1 and TRBJ2-7; 8 positions match TRBD1. The CDR3 loop spans 16 amino acids. Germline assignment: CDR1 LGHDT and CDR2 YNNKEL (reference sequence). The V segment lost 1 base and the J segment 9 bases; nucleotides outside the gene matches: 14.

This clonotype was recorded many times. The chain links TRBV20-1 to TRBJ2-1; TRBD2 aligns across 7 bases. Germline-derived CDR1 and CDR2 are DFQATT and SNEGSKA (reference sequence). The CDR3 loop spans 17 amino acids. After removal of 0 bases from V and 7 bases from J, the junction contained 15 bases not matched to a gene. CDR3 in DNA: TGCAGTGCTAGAGATGAATTTGGGCGGGAGACGTTGAATGAGCAGTTCTTC. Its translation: CSARDEFGRETLNEQFF.

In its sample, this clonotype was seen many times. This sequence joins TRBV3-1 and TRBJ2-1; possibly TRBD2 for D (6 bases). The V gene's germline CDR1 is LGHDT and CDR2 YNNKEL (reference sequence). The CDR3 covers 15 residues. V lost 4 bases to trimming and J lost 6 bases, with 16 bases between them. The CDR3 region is CASSRPGGRGNEQFF. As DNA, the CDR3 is TGTGCCAGCAGCCGACCGGGTGGGCGGGGCAATGAGCAGTTCTTC.

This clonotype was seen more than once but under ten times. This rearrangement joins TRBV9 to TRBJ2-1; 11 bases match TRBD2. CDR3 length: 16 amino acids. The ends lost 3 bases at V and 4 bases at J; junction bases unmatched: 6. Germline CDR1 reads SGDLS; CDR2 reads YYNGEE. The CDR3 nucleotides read TGTGCCAGCAGCGCGTTGGGGACTAGCGGTTACAATGAGCAGTTCTTC. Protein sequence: CASSALGTSGYNEQFF.

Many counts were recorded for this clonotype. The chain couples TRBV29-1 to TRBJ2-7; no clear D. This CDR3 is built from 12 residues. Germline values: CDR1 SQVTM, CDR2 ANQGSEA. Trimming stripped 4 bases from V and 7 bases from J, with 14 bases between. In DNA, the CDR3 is TGCAGCGTTGCCTACACTAAAGGGGAGCAGTACTTC. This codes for CSVAYTKGEQYF.

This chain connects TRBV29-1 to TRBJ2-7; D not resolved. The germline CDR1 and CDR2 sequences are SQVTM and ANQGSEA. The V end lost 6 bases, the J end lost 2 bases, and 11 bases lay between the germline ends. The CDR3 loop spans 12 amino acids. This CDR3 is CSVVTQAYEQYF. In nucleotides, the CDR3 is TGCAGCGTAGTAACACAAGCCTACGAGCAGTACTTC.